The next 15 T cell receptor beta chains were all read from a single sample in a study of blood T cells in healthy people across ages. A second PCR of about 6 to 11 cycles used a sample-barcoded 5' primer and a J-beta primer mix. TCRdb processed the 5' RACE reads anew with MiXCR; each CDR3 protein has one entry. The sample lists some 1.4 million distinct CDR3 sequences; about 40% were seen once. The sequenced material came from blood. These TCRs come from a woman aged 18 to 35 in good health.

The chain couples TRBV10-1 to TRBJ1-1, with D possibly being TRBD1 (5 bases). The ends were cut back, 6 bases at V and 1 base at J, with 9 bases in the middle. Germline CDR1 and CDR2: WNHNN and SYGVQD (reference sequence). This CDR3 has 13 amino acids. CDR3 in amino acids: CASRGDANTEAFF. The CDR3 bases are TGCGCCAGCAGGGGGGACGCGAACACTGAAGCTTTCTTT.

This chain uses TRBV29-1 with TRBJ2-1; D is unresolved. Germline CDR1 reads SQVTM; CDR2 reads ANQGSEA. With 4 bases removed from V and 6 bases from J, the gap between germline ends came to 13 bases. The CDR3 consists of 13 residues. CDR3 protein: CSVGRSPGNEQFF. As DNA, the CDR3 is TGCAGCGTTGGACGGTCTCCAGGCAATGAGCAGTTCTTC.

This clonotype was counted a few times. This rearrangement joins TRBV5-6 to TRBJ2-6, with TRBD1 matching over 7 bases. CDR1 and CDR2 from the germline V gene are SGHDT and YYEEEE. The CDR3 is made up of 14 amino acids. J lost 8 bases, V lost 2 bases, and 4 bases had no gene match. CDR3 nucleotides: TGTGCCAGCAGCTTTGGACAGGCTACCAACGTCCTGACTTTC. Residues: CASSFGQATNVLTF.

The chain links TRBV5-1 to TRBJ2-7; the match to TRBD1 covers 9 bases. The CDR3 covers 14 residues. In germline, CDR1 is SGHRS, CDR2 YFSETQ. Trimming at V came to 7 bases and at J to 7 bases, leaving 12 bases not matched to a gene. CDR3 in DNA: TGCGCCAGCTCGGGACAGGGACTCCACAATGAGCAGTACTTC. The encoded protein is CASSGQGLHNEQYF. Looking up the rest from reference TRBV5-1 and TRBJ2-7 gives the full variable domain: KAGVTQTPRYLIKTRGQQVTLSCSPISGHRSVSWYQQTPGQGLQFLFEYFSETQRNKGNFPGRFSGRQFSNSRSEMNVSTLELGDSALYLCASSGQGLHNEQYFGPGTRLTVT.

In its sample, this clonotype was seen a few times. The chain is built from TRBV28 and TRBJ2-1; 10 bases are a match to TRBD1. Looked up from germline, CDR1 is MDHEN and CDR2 is SYDVKM. Trimming took 5 bases from V and 6 from J; bases not matched to a gene: 13. The CDR3 is 17 residues long. The CDR3 loop is CASSPNPLRTGGNEQFF. The CDR3 DNA reads TGTGCCAGCAGTCCCAACCCACTCCGGACAGGGGGCAATGAGCAGTTCTTC.

The V gene is TRBV12-5, the J gene TRBJ1-1; no reliable D call. V gave up 5 bases and J gave up 11 bases, with 15 bases separating them. The CDR3 loop spans 12 amino acids. Germline CDR1 reads LGHNT; CDR2 reads FRNRAP. The CDR3, as DNA: TGTGCTAGTGGTCCCAGGCGCCGGTGGGCTTTCTTT. This sequence encodes CASGPRRRWAFF.

CDR3 amino acids: CASSIYWAYEQYF. The DNA for the CDR3 is TGTGCCAGTAGTATATACTGGGCCTACGAGCAGTACTTC. This sequence joins TRBV19 and TRBJ2-7; no reliable D call. V was clipped by 2 bases and J by 2 bases, with 7 bases between them. Looked up from germline, CDR1 is LNHDA and CDR2 is SQIVND (reference sequence). The CDR3 totals 13 residues.

The chain is built from TRBV27 and TRBJ2-7; D not resolved. The ends were cut back, 0 bases at V and 2 bases at J, with 8 bases in the middle. The germline CDR1 and CDR2 sequences are MNHEY and SMNVEV (reference sequence). CDR3 size: 14 residues. In DNA form, the CDR3 reads TGTGCCAGCAGTTTATCAGGGAACCCCTACGAGCAGTACTTC. This gives the protein CASSLSGNPYEQYF.

A few counts support this clonotype. The chain couples TRBV9 to TRBJ2-2, with TRBD1 identical over 7 bases. The V and J ends lost 2 bases and 2 bases, in that order; junction bases with no gene match: 3. Germline V lookup: CDR1 SGDLS, CDR2 YYNGEE. The CDR3 covers 15 residues. The chain's CDR3 is CASSVGTANTGELFF. The CDR3 nucleotides are TGTGCCAGCAGCGTTGGGACAGCCAACACCGGGGAGCTGTTTTTT.

This clonotype was seen only a few times. The CDR3 is CSATSPGRGQETQYF. CDR3 bases: TGCAGTGCTACCTCGCCCGGGAGGGGCCAAGAGACCCAGTACTTC. This rearrangement joins TRBV20-1 to TRBJ2-5; 8 nucleotides align to TRBD2. V shed 4 bases, J shed 1 base, and the junction held 8 bases outside the gene matches. Per the germline V gene, CDR1 is DFQATT and CDR2 is SNEGSKA (reference sequence). This CDR3 has 15 residues.

A few counts support this clonotype. This chain joins TRBV15 and TRBJ2-1; 7 bases agree with TRBD1. The germline V gene has CDR1 LNHNV and CDR2 YYDKDF (reference sequence). The CDR3 extends over 15 amino acids. Germline trimming cut 1 base from V and 4 bases from J; bases unmatched to any gene: 4. Written as DNA, the CDR3 is TGTGCCACCAGCAGAGTGCAGGGGGTATACAATGAGCAGTTCTTC. This translates into CATSRVQGVYNEQFF.

This clonotype was counted only a few times. The rearrangement uses TRBV27 and TRBJ2-3; TRBD1 agrees at 9 bases. The junction had 16 bases not matched to a gene; V was cut back by 5 bases and J by 7 bases. The V gene's germline CDR1 is MNHEY and CDR2 SMNVEV (reference sequence). This CDR3 comprises 17 residues. The CDR3 is CASSLPPGTGRGNTQYF. The CDR3 DNA reads as TGTGCCAGCAGTCTACCCCCAGGGACAGGGAGGGGTAATACGCAGTATTTT.

This rearrangement joins TRBV2 to TRBJ2-1; D remains ambiguous. CDR1 and CDR2 (germline): SNHLY, FYNNEI. This CDR3 is built from 14 residues. With 3 bases removed from V and 3 bases from J, the gap between germline ends came to 9 bases. The CDR3 DNA reads TGTGCCAGCAGTGATGGCCCCGACTACAATGAGCAGTTCTTC. It is translated as CASSDGPDYNEQFF.

The chain couples TRBV21-1 to TRBJ2-1; the listed D gene, TRBD1, was not tested against the DNA. TRBV21-1 is classified as a pseudogene. This CDR3 comprises 18 residues. The CDR3 coding sequence is TGTGCCAGCAGCGCGGGGACGAAATTCCCTTGCCCCTACAATGAGCAGTTCTTC. Protein product: CASSAGTKFPCPYNEQFF.

This chain connects TRBV6-1 to TRBJ2-7; 9 nucleotides agree with TRBD1. Germline values: CDR1 MNHNS, CDR2 SASEGT. The CDR3 is 14 residues long. V trimming: 6 bases; J trimming: 2 bases; junction bases outside the gene matches: 5. CDR3 residues: CASRIYRGPYEQYF. CDR3 sequence (DNA): TGTGCCAGCAGAATTTACAGGGGGCCCTACGAGCAGTACTTC.